This entry features one T cell receptor (beta chain) sequence. Ten or more counts support this clonotype. The antigen it binds to is not known. No clone much larger than this one lies a single base away; base qualities are absent. Using a constant-region primer and ProtoScript II reverse transcriptase, TCRbeta-specific cDNA was reverse-transcribed from roughly 460 ng total RNA. Three nested multiplex PCR rounds, following a slightly modified ARM-PCR procedure, were used to build the TCRbeta libraries. Sample barcodes and Illumina adapters were attached in a final 25-cycle PCR using Deep VentR polymerase. Before sequencing, amplicons between 200 and 500 bp were purified from gel using a QIAquick gel extraction kit. TCRbeta amplicons were sequenced on an Illumina HiSeq 2500 with 250-bp paired-end reads. For the original study's pipeline: Quality trimming of reads was performed with Trimmomatic v0.33, and paired reads were merged with FLASH v1.2.11 so that full CDR3 sequences could be recovered. V, D and J germline segments were assigned to the rearranged TCRbeta sequences using MiGEC v1.2.1b. Clonotype statistics, along with Shannon-Wiener diversity indices, were calculated using VDJtools v1.0.0. To cut down on sampling bias, every analysis after diversity analysis relied on just the 250 most abundant clonotypes from each sample. The public reads were run again by TCRdb, first through fastp at Q25 and then through MiXCR, and only productive beta chains were kept. Each CDR3 protein appears once, grouped with its most common genes and DNA. These V and J calls originate from TCRdb's pipeline instead of the authors' own analysis. Within this sample are fewer than 250,000 distinct CDR3 sequences, with 85% of them counted one time only. Of the sample, 15% to 20% is held by the ten largest clones.

Without any cell sorting, total RNA and DNA were extracted together from around 20-30 mg of bulk tissue using the AllPrep DNA/RNA mini kit. Between November 2015 and early 2016, about 5 patients in China with histopathologically diagnosed primary liver carcinoma had surgical resection. Chronic HBV infection was present in the patients, and the patients were treatment-naive at sampling. Five spatially separated regions were sampled per tumor: superior, inferior, left-lateral and right-lateral poles, plus the tumor centre. Histology showed that every tumor sample contained more than 85% viable tumor cells. Fresh tumor and adjacent tissue pieces were bisected; one half was stored in RNAlater at -80°C, the other sent for histology. These data are taken from a study of tumor-infiltrating lymphocytes in primary liver carcinoma (dated by TCRdb to 2017 to 2019). With regard to the full study: Hepatocellular carcinoma (four) or combined HCC and intrahepatic cholangiocarcinoma (one) was present in the five patients, who were three men and two women aged 30 to 69 years. The five patients had tumors of stage T1-T3 N0M0, with maximum diameters ranging from roughly 4 to 11 cm. Each sample produced roughly 3.65 to 8 million productive TCRbeta reads, and read depth showed no significant difference between tissue types. For each liver tumor, the study sampled five regions along with adjacent normal tissue and blood, and applied TCRbeta repertoire sequencing, expression microarrays and whole-exome sequencing. A total of about 35 specimens from 5 patients, comprising some 25 tumor regions, 5 adjacent noncancerous liver tissues and 5 peripheral blood samples, were covered by TCRbeta repertoire sequencing. The 20 to 30 tumor region samples were profiled with Agilent mRNA microarrays so that TCRbeta repertoire diversity could be related to the local molecular phenotype. Technical replicate repertoires showed high reproducibility, with mean shared-clone rates near 0.89 and correlation coefficients above 0.95. Broader findings and caveats from the paper: Pairs of tumor regions showed greater repertoire overlap (mean 36%) than tumor-adjacent pairs (roughly 17%) or tumor-blood pairs (roughly 15%), which is consistent with antigen-driven expansion. Because sequencing covered only the TCR beta chain and unpaired alpha chains were not captured, true repertoire diversity is likely underestimated. Only about 7-24% of top clones were found in all five regions of a tumor, suggesting spatial heterogeneity of tumor-infiltrating T cells. Because the samples were bulk and unsorted, CD4+ and CD8+ T cell repertoires could not be compared. The top 250 clones accounted for a significantly greater share of the repertoire in tumors than in blood (p = 0.039). With just 4 to 6 patients in the study, the authors point out that the findings should be validated in a larger study.

The origin of this receptor is a man in his forties or fifties with primary liver carcinoma and hepatitis B virus infection. The sample consisted of tumor tissue from primary liver carcinoma.

This receptor has the CDR3 CATGWTVSNQPQHF. The DNA sequence is as follows: TGTGCCACCGGTTGGACAGTGAGCAATCAGCCCCAGCATTTT. Recombination connected TRBV19 to TRBJ1-5; possibly the D gene is TRBD1, per 6 matching bases. V is reduced by 10 bases and J by 1 base, leaving a spacing of 14 bases between them. The germline V gene (reference sequence) yields LNHDA for CDR1 and SQIVND for CDR2. The CDR3 spans 14 residues, from the cysteine through the phenylalanine. This entry keeps only the CDR3 DNA: 42 bases, framed from base 1.